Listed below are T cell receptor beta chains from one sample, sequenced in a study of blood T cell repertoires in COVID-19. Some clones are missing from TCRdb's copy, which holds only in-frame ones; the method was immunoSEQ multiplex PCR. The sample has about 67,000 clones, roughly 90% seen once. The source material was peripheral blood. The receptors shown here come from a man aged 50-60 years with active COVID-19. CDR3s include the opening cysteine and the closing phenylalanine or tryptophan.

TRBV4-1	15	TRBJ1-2	CASSQDRAGGYGYTF
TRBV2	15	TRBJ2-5	CASSWDRGGEETQYF
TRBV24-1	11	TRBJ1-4	CATSDREKLFF
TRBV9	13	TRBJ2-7	CASSPQGGYEQYF
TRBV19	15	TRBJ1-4	CASSLDRGKNEKLFF
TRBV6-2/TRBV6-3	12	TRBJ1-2	CASSYGARGYTF
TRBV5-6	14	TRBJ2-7	CASSPLRVSYEQYF
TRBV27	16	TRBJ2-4	CASSSLRSLAKNIQYF
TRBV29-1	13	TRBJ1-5	CSVSAGVGQPQHF
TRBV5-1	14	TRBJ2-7	CASSLGTGAYEQYF
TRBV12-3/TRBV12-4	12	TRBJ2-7	CASSPGGYEQYF